This T cell receptor beta chain comes out of a study of blood T cell repertoires in COVID-19. Overall study context: Samples taken during acute and convalescent COVID-19 were collected in the United States, Italy and Spain.

CDR3 size: 14 residues. Trimming stripped 0 bases from V and 5 bases from J, with 11 bases between. Germline loops: CDR1 SGHNT, CDR2 YYREEE (reference sequence). The study drew participants aged about 18 to 90 years from fewer than 30 US areas. Symptom resolution, clearance, or two negative PCRs marked the recovered donors of Cohort 3. TCRdb keeps only in-frame clones here, not all; method: immunoSEQ multiplex PCR. Of under 300,000 clones listed, just under 90% were seen once; the top ten hold more than 1.5%. The rearrangement links TRBV5-4 to TRBJ1-1, with a weak D call TRBD1 (6 bases). This receptor was identified in a woman aged 55-75 years who had recovered from COVID-19. Sequences were obtained from PBMCs or T cells enriched from blood (not recorded which). The CDR3 nucleotides are TGTGCCAGCAGCTTGGCAATAGGGGGTACTGAAGCTTTCTTT. Protein product: CASSLAIGGTEAFF.